This T cell receptor beta chain was identified during a study of tumor-infiltrating lymphocytes in localized non-small cell lung cancer. Study conclusions and caveats: T-cell fraction did not differ between immunotypes IM1 and IM2.

Measured with immunoSEQ multiplex PCR; TCRdb has only the in-frame clones, and not every one. The sample consists of about 13,000 clones, approximately 79% of them appearing once. The CDR3 contains 14 residues. CDR1 and CDR2 (germline): PRHDT, FYEKMQ (reference sequence). The V gene lost 3 bases and the J gene lost 1 base, with 8 bases spanning the gap. About this clone itself: The antigen remains undetermined.

The chain combines TRBV13 with TRBJ2-3; D tentatively fits TRBD1 or TRBD2 (5 bases each). Input material: lung tumor tissue. This receptor was identified in a human donor with non-small cell lung cancer. The CDR3 is CASSLGPRTDTQYF. In DNA, the CDR3 is TGTGCCAGCAGCTTGGGACCCCGCACAGATACGCAGTATTTT. The entire variable domain, with the rest obtained from reference TRBV13 and TRBJ2-3, is as follows: AAGVIQSPRHLIKEKRETATLKCYPIPRHDTVYWYQQGPGQDPQFLISFYEKMQSDKGSIPDRFSAQQFSDYHSELNMSSLELGDSALYFCASSLGPRTDTQYFGPGTRLTVL.